The present T cell receptor (beta chain) was sequenced within a study of T-cell memory formation after mild COVID-19. TCRdb recomputed calls from the 5' RACE reads with MiXCR, one row per CDR3 protein. The data contain 550,000 to 650,000 distinct CDR3 sequences, roughly 17% of them singletons. Germline V gene data show CDR1 as SEHNR and CDR2 as FQNEAQ (reference sequence). V was trimmed by 5 bases and J by 4 bases, leaving 14 bases between them. This CDR3 comprises 14 residues. The TCR originated in an adult woman who had mild COVID-19 (a few samples of this study predate the infection). Cell type and time point are not known. The genes are TRBV7-9 and TRBJ2-5; perhaps TRBD1 as D (6 bases). Sequencing was carried out using PBMCs or a T cell subset sorted from them (not recorded which). The CDR3 region is CASSPAWGRETQYF. For the CDR3, the DNA is TGTGCCAGCAGCCCCGCCTGGGGGCGAGAGACCCAGTACTTC.